A single sample gave rise to the 27 T cell receptor beta chains below, sequenced in a study of blood T cells in healthy people across ages. A J-beta primer mix and a sample-barcoded 5' primer were used in a second PCR of about 7 to 12 cycles. TCRdb processed the 5' RACE reads anew with MiXCR; each CDR3 protein has one entry. The profile shows approximately 800,000 distinct CDR3 sequences, about 47% of them singletons. Sequencing was performed on blood. The receptor set was obtained from a man older than 75 in good health.

This clonotype has a count of ten or more. V usage is TRBV4-2 and J usage is TRBJ2-4; 7 bases map to TRBD1. The CDR3 sequence is 14 residues long. Germline lookup yields CDR1 LGHNA and CDR2 YNFKEQ. V was pared by 2 bases and J by 9 bases, with 7 bases of the junction left unmatched. Here the CDR3 reads CASSQKSQGTIQYF. The CDR3 DNA sequence: TGTGCCAGCAGCCAAAAGTCACAGGGGACCATTCAGTACTTC.

Comment on this clonotype: This may be a read error: a much more frequent sequence differs by one nucleotide. This chain uses TRBV7-2 with TRBJ1-2; TRBD1 agrees at 10 bases. The germline CDR1 and CDR2 sequences are SGHTA and FQGNSA. CDR3 length: 13 amino acids. The ends lost 11 bases at V and 7 bases at J; junction bases unmatched: 10. The CDR3 here is CASLTGGFSGYTF. The DNA of the CDR3 is TGTGCCTCCCTGACAGGGGGCTTTAGTGGCTACACCTTC.

V and J are TRBV5-1 and TRBJ2-7; 7 nucleotides agree with TRBD1. CDR1 is SGHRS and CDR2 is YFSETQ in the germline V gene. The J segment lost 2 bases and the V segment lost 7 bases, leaving 9 bases of the junction unmatched. This CDR3 region has 14 residues. The CDR3 DNA sequence: TGCGCCAGCGGCCAACGGGGACAGACCTACGAGCAGTACTTC. It codes for CASGQRGQTYEQYF.

CDR3 sequence reads: CAWSVQLAGGNEQFF. The CDR3 region has the DNA TGTGCCTGGAGTGTACAACTAGCGGGAGGCAATGAGCAGTTCTTC. The chain joins TRBV30 to TRBJ2-1, with 12 positions matching TRBD2. Germline V gene data show CDR1 as GTSNPN and CDR2 as SVGIG (reference sequence). CDR3 length equals 15 residues. With V trimmed by 0 bases and J by 6 bases, 3 bases remained unmatched. The variable domain in full, completed from reference TRBV30 and TRBJ2-1, reads SQTIHQWPATLVQPVGSPLSLECTVEGTSNPNLYWYRQAAGRGLQLLFYSVGIGQISSEVPQNLSASRPQDRQFILSSKKLLLSDSGFYLCAWSVQLAGGNEQFFGPGTRLTVL.

The V and J genes are TRBV9 and TRBJ2-1; 7 bases fit TRBD1. The V gene end was trimmed by 0 bases and the J gene end by 4 bases; junction bases not matched to a gene: 1. This CDR3 spans 14 amino acids. CDR1 and CDR2 (germline): SGDLS, YYNGEE. CDR3 bases: TGTGCCAGCAGCGTAGAACAGGGGTACAATGAGCAGTTCTTC. Residues: CASSVEQGYNEQFF.

The V call is TRBV5-1, the J call TRBJ2-7; no definite D call. CDR1 and CDR2 from the germline V gene are SGHRS and YFSETQ. The CDR3 consists of 13 residues. Trimming took off 1 base at V and 6 bases at J, with 11 bases between the two ends. The CDR3 nucleotides read TGCGCCAGCAGCTTGATAGGCTCGCCCGAGCAGTACTTC. Residues: CASSLIGSPEQYF. Combining the CDR3 with reference TRBV5-1 and TRBJ2-7 gives the whole variable domain KAGVTQTPRYLIKTRGQQVTLSCSPISGHRSVSWYQQTPGQGLQFLFEYFSETQRNKGNFPGRFSGRQFSNSRSEMNVSTLELGDSALYLCASSLIGSPEQYFGPGTRLTVT.

The chain recombines TRBV5-6 with TRBJ2-1; TRBD1 aligns across 9 bases. After removal of 1 base from V and 8 bases from J, the junction contained 7 bases not matched to a gene. Germline assignment: CDR1 SGHDT and CDR2 YYEEEE. The length of the CDR3 is 15 residues. The CDR3 is CASSLPGQGLYEQFF. The CDR3, as DNA: TGTGCCAGCAGCTTGCCGGGACAGGGACTCTATGAGCAGTTCTTC.

This clonotype was detected only a few times. The CDR3 DNA is TGTGCCAGCAGCTTTAGGGGAAGGTGGGAGACCCAGTACTTC. It is translated as CASSFRGRWETQYF. The chain joins TRBV28 to TRBJ2-7; D perhaps matches TRBD1 (5 bases). The end of the DNA fits TRBJ2-5 better, so the J call may be wrong. Per the germline V gene, CDR1 is MDHEN and CDR2 is SYDVKM. This CDR3 has 14 amino acids.

This sequence joins TRBV27 and TRBJ2-5; possibly TRBD1 for D (6 bases). The CDR3 has 13 residues. The V end lost 5 bases, the J end lost 5 bases, and 12 bases lay between the germline ends. Germline assignment: CDR1 MNHEY and CDR2 SMNVEV (reference sequence). The CDR3 sequence: CASSHRVRETQYF. CDR3 DNA: TGTGCCAGCAGTCACAGGGTCAGGGAGACCCAGTACTTC.

V usage is TRBV4-1 and J usage is TRBJ2-3; 8 bases agree with TRBD2. V shed 0 bases, J shed 7 bases, and the junction held 15 bases outside the gene matches. CDR3 length equals 18 residues. Germline V gives CDR1 MGHRA, CDR2 YSYEKL. CDR3 sequence reads: CASSQDWIAGPPGNTQYF. CDR3 sequence (DNA): TGCGCCAGCAGCCAAGATTGGATAGCGGGACCACCGGGAAATACGCAGTATTTT.

The J gene is TRBJ2-3, the V gene TRBV12-3 or TRBV12-4; 10 bases are a match to TRBD1. With V trimmed by 5 bases and J by 4 bases, 6 bases remained unmatched. This CDR3 is 15 amino acids long. CDR3 nucleotides: TGTGCCAGCAGTCCTGGACAGGGGGTTTCAGATACGCAGTATTTT. It is translated as CASSPGQGVSDTQYF.

The chain carries TRBV20-1 and TRBJ1-5; no firm D call. V gave up 5 bases and J gave up 0 bases, with 14 bases separating them. Germline V gives CDR1 DFQATT, CDR2 SNEGSKA (reference sequence). CDR3 length equals 15 residues. CDR3: CSAAPVRTSNQPQHF. The CDR3 coding sequence is TGCAGTGCTGCCCCCGTTCGGACTAGCAATCAGCCCCAGCATTTT.

This sequence joins TRBV4-2 and TRBJ1-2; no clear D gene. The CDR3 consists of 15 residues. Germline CDR1 and CDR2: LGHNA and YNFKEQ. Trimming stripped 4 bases from V and 3 bases from J, with 15 bases between. CDR3 sequence: CASSPSWGGDYGYTF. CDR3 DNA sequence: TGTGCCAGCAGCCCTAGTTGGGGAGGTGACTATGGCTACACCTTC.

The rearrangement uses TRBV20-1 and TRBJ2-1; D is ambiguous. Germline V gives CDR1 DFQATT, CDR2 SNEGSKA (reference sequence). V shed 0 bases and J shed 4 bases, with 13 bases lying between them. This CDR3 region has 15 residues. The CDR3 nucleotides are TGCAGTGCTAGAGATAAGGGTCCCGTATACAATGAGCAGTTCTTC. As protein: CSARDKGPVYNEQFF.

This clonotype showed up many times. The chain couples TRBV2 to TRBJ2-1, with D tentatively TRBD2 (6 bases). Trimming shortened V by 7 bases and J by 1 base, and 17 bases separated the two germline ends. The CDR3 spans 16 residues. Per the germline V gene, CDR1 is SNHLY and CDR2 is FYNNEI. The CDR3 protein is CASIFGPGVSYNEQFF. The CDR3 nucleotides are TGTGCCAGCATTTTCGGGCCGGGAGTTTCCTACAATGAGCAGTTCTTC.

The chain links TRBV7-2 to TRBJ2-1; D gene uncertain. Near its end, the DNA agrees better with TRBJ2-7, so the J call may be wrong. The germline CDR1 and CDR2 sequences are SGHTA and FQGNSA. The CDR3 loop spans 16 amino acids. CDR3 sequence: CASSLSPRSSYNEQYF. Here the CDR3 DNA reads TGTGCCAGCAGCTTATCCCCCCGGAGCTCCTACAATGAGCAGTACTTC.

This sequence joins TRBV30 and TRBJ2-5, with 9 bases aligning to TRBD1. V lost 7 bases and J lost 5; bases outside the gene matches: 5. The CDR3 has 12 amino acids. Germline CDR1 GTSNPN, CDR2 SVGIG (reference sequence). This chain's CDR3 is CALGQGVETQYF. The CDR3 DNA sequence: TGTGCCTTGGGACAGGGCGTTGAGACCCAGTACTTC.

CDR3 bases: TGTGCCAGCAGTTACGGGACTAGCACCGGGGAGCTGTTTTTT. Its translation: CASSYGTSTGELFF. The V and J genes are TRBV6-6 and TRBJ2-2, with 8 bases matching TRBD2. The CDR3 spans 14 residues. V trimming: 2 bases; J trimming: 4 bases; junction bases outside the gene matches: 0. Germline-derived CDR1 and CDR2 are MNHNY and SVGAGI (reference sequence).

This clonotype was observed a few times. The chain joins TRBV12-3 or TRBV12-4 to TRBJ1-4; D gene unclear. CDR3 length: 12 residues. The germline V and J ends were trimmed by 6 bases and 2 bases, with 4 bases remaining between them. The CDR3 nucleotides read TGTGCCAGCAGGTCTACTAATGAAAAACTGTTTTTT. This sequence encodes CASRSTNEKLFF.

This chain uses TRBV6-2 or TRBV6-3 with TRBJ2-4; no definite D call. This CDR3 is built from 15 residues. The germline CDR1 and CDR2 sequences are MNHEY and SVGEGT. Trimming shortened V by 7 bases and J by 13 bases, and 26 bases separated the two germline ends. The CDR3 region has the DNA TGTGCCAGCAACCCGCTCACCGGAGAAATCTACGGGCAGTACTTC. It translates to CASNPLTGEIYGQYF.

J is TRBJ2-1 and V is TRBV12-3 or TRBV12-4; 11 bases fit TRBD2. This CDR3 is built from 16 residues. J gave up 8 bases and V 6 bases, and 12 bases lay outside the gene matches. The CDR3, as DNA: TGTGCCAGCAGGCTGACTAGCGGGGCGTGGAGGGATGAGCAGTTCTTC. The encoded protein is CASRLTSGAWRDEQFF.

This clonotype has only a few counts. The gene calls are TRBV5-1 and TRBJ2-3; 8 positions agree with TRBD1. This CDR3 is 16 amino acids long. The germline V gene encodes CDR1 SGHRS and CDR2 YFSETQ. Trimming at V came to 4 bases and at J to 1 base, leaving 8 bases not matched to a gene. CDR3 sequence: CASSEDRGLRTDTQYF. The CDR3 DNA follows: TGCGCCAGCAGCGAAGACAGGGGACTCCGCACAGATACGCAGTATTTT.

The V and J genes are TRBV27 and TRBJ2-2; 12 nucleotides agree with TRBD2. Looked up from germline, CDR1 is MNHEY and CDR2 is SMNVEV (reference sequence). The CDR3 is 17 amino acids. J gave up 0 bases and V 5 bases, and 4 bases lay outside the gene matches. The CDR3 nucleotides are TGTGCCAGCAGTCCCCGGACTAGCGGGGCGAACACCGGGGAGCTGTTTTTT. Translated: CASSPRTSGANTGELFF.

This clonotype was detected many times. The gene calls are TRBV7-2 and TRBJ2-3; no clear D gene. Germline CDR1 is SGHTA and CDR2 is FQGNSA. The CDR3 length is 14 residues. V was shortened by 0 bases and J by 1 base, with 5 bases between the two germline ends. The chain's CDR3 is CASSLARGTDTQYF. The DNA of the CDR3 is TGTGCCAGCAGCTTAGCTAGGGGCACAGATACGCAGTATTTT.

The rearrangement links TRBV5-1 to TRBJ2-1, with D possibly being TRBD1 (5 bases). This CDR3 has 14 residues. The V gene's germline CDR1 is SGHRS and CDR2 YFSETQ. Between the trimmed V and J ends, which lost 0 bases and 9 bases, there was a span of 13 bases. The CDR3 nucleotides are TGCGCCAGCAGCTTGGGGGCAGGGAACAGTGAGCAGTTCTTC. As protein: CASSLGAGNSEQFF.

CDR3 sequence: CASSSVTGMNEQFF. Written as DNA, the CDR3 is TGTGCCAGCAGTTCGGTGACAGGGATGAATGAGCAGTTCTTC. The rearrangement uses TRBV6-2 or TRBV6-3 and TRBJ2-1, with 7 bases that match TRBD1. The junction had 7 bases not matched to a gene; V was cut back by 4 bases and J by 7 bases. CDR1 and CDR2 from the germline V gene are MNHEY and SVGEGT. The CDR3 consists of 14 residues.

This clonotype occurred a few times. J is TRBJ2-7 and V is TRBV20-1; 7 nucleotides agree with TRBD1. The J call may be in error: the DNA end matches TRBJ2-5 better. The CDR3 spans 13 residues. Germline-derived CDR1 and CDR2 are DFQATT and SNEGSKA (reference sequence). The chain's CDR3 is CSARGGGGQTQYF. CDR3 bases: TGCAGTGCTAGAGGAGGGGGCGGACAGACCCAGTACTTC.